Sequencing of this T cell receptor (beta chain) was carried out in a study of blood T cell repertoires in COVID-19. In the study overall: Both acute and convalescent COVID-19 samples were obtained from the United States, Italy and Spain. Sources were T cells, B-cell-depleted T cells, or PBMCs; the material itself was cDNA or gDNA.

In the original analysis: Counts of nucleated cells, estimated from reference gene primer amplification, were obtained. Generated by immunoSEQ multiplex PCR, the TCRdb table keeps only in-frame clones and is missing some. V, J and clone size derive from that table, while D and trimming were established from the DNA sequence. The table includes roughly 200,000 clones, over 75% detected once. The V segment lost 3 bases and the J segment 1 base; nucleotides outside the gene matches: 8. This CDR3 has 17 residues. The germline gives CDR1 LNHDA, CDR2 SQIVND (reference sequence). Input material: peripheral blood. The chain combines TRBV19 with TRBJ1-5; 8 bases align to TRBD1. The receptor's source is a woman aged 80 or over with acute or convalescent COVID-19. CDR3 DNA sequence: TGTGCCAGTAGTATCCCCCCCGGGACAGGAAGCAATCAGCCCCAGCATTTT. Protein product: CASSIPPGTGSNQPQHF.